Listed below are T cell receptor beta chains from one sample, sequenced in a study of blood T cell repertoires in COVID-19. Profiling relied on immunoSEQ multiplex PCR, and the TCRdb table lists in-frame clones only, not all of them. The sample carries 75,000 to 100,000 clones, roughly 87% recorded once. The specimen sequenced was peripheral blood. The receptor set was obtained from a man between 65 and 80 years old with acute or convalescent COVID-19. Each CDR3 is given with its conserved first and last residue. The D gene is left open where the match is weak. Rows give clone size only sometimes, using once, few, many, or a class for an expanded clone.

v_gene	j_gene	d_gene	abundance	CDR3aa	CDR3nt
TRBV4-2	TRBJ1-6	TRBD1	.	CASSQDPGGQGGIDSPLHF	TGTGCCAGCAGCCAAGATCCAGGGGGACAGGGAGGGATCGATTCACCCCTCCACTTT
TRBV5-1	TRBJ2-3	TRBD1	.	CASSSPDRGRTDTQYF	TGCGCCAGCAGCTCCCCGGACAGGGGGCGGACAGATACGCAGTATTTT
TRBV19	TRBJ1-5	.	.	CASSTQSNQPQHF	TGTGCCAGTAGTACCCAGAGCAATCAGCCCCAGCATTTT
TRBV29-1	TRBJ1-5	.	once	CSVGHSNQPQHF	TGCAGCGTGGGACACAGCAATCAGCCCCAGCATTTT
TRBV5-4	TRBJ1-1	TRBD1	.	CASSLVGQSNTEAFF	TGTGCCAGCAGCTTGGTGGGACAGTCGAACACTGAAGCTTTCTTT
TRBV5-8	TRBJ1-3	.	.	CASSLWGAGNTIYF	TGTGCCAGCAGCTTGTGGGGGGCTGGAAACACCATATATTTT
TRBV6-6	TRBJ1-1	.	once	CASSRGVPEAFF	TGTGCCAGCAGCAGGGGAGTTCCTGAAGCTTTCTTT
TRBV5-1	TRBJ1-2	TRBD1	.	CASSLDPYDRVWGYTF	TGCGCCAGCAGCTTGGACCCCTACGACAGGGTGTGGGGCTACACCTTC
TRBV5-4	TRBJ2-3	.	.	CASSPRGGPNTQYF	TGTGCCAGCAGCCCAAGGGGGGGGCCGAATACGCAGTATTTT
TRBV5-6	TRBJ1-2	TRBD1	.	CASSLDQGVGYGYTF	TGTGCCAGCAGCTTGGATCAGGGGGTAGGCTATGGCTACACCTTC
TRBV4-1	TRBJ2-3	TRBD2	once	CASSQALKRGSTDTQYF	TGCGCCAGCAGCCAAGCCCTGAAGCGGGGGAGCACAGATACGCAGTATTTT
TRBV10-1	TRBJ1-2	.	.	CASSTPGYYGYTF	TGCGCCAGCAGCACCCCAGGGTATTATGGCTACACCTTC
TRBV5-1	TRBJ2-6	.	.	CASSLSGDTGANVLTF	TGCGCCAGCAGCTTGAGCGGGGACACTGGGGCCAACGTCCTGACTTTC
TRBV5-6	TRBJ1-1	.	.	CASSLAPGMNTEAFF	TGTGCCAGCAGCTTGGCGCCGGGGATGAACACTGAAGCTTTCTTT
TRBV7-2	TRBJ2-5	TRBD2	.	CASSPGTSGVEETQYF	TGTGCCAGCAGCCCCGGGACTAGCGGGGTGGAAGAGACCCAGTACTTC
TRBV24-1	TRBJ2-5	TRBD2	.	CATSDYLAGGGETQYF	TGTGCCACCAGTGACTACTTAGCGGGGGGCGGGGAGACCCAGTACTTC
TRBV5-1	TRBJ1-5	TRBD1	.	CASSSGGPNQPQHF	TGCGCCAGCAGCTCAGGGGGGCCCAATCAGCCCCAGCATTTT
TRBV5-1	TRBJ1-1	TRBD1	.	CASSPPGTENTEAFF	TGCGCCAGCAGCCCACCCGGGACAGAGAACACTGAAGCTTTCTTT
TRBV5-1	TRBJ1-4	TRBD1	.	CASSSQGAREKLFF	TGCGCCAGCAGCTCACAGGGGGCGAGGGAAAAACTGTTTTTT
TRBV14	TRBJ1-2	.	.	CASSQGRQGYGYTF	TGTGCCAGCAGCCAAGGAAGGCAGGGGTATGGCTACACCTTC
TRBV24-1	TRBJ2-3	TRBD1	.	CATSEPGGLGTQYF	TGTGCCACCAGTGAACCAGGGGGCCTCGGTACGCAGTATTTT
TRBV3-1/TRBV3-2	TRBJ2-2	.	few	CASSQSPGAGELFF	TGTGCCAGCAGCCAATCCCCGGGAGCCGGGGAGCTGTTTTTT